This TCR beta chain is drawn from a study of blood T cell repertoires in COVID-19. Background on the study: Some COVID-19 samples were acute and others convalescent; all came from the United States, Italy and Spain. Sources were T cells, B-cell-depleted T cells, or PBMCs; the material itself was cDNA or gDNA.

V lost 2 bases and J lost 5; bases outside the gene matches: 15. Germline lookup yields CDR1 LGHNA and CDR2 YSLEER. This CDR3 is 17 amino acids long. Original processing methods: Amplifying reference gene primers gave estimates of nucleated cell counts. Only in-frame clones appear in the TCRdb table, and some are missing; sequencing was by immunoSEQ multiplex PCR. V and J calls and clone size are copied from that table; D and trimming were computed from the DNA. The sample includes about 42,000 clones, roughly 90% of them seen just once. Sequencing was carried out using peripheral blood. This receptor was obtained from a human donor in a cohort sampled during active COVID-19. The chain employs TRBV4-3 and TRBJ2-7, with TRBD1 matching 7 bases. Here the CDR3 DNA reads TGCGCCAGCAGCCAAAGTATCTCCGGACAGGTTGAGGACGAGCAGTACTTC. Protein: CASSQSISGQVEDEQYF.